The 9 T cell receptor beta chains below all came from one sample that was sequenced in a study of tumor and adjacent non-tumor tissue in lung cancer. The template was RNA from unsorted bulk tissue. More than 3 cm separated this lung sample from the edge of the tumor. The library came from three nested PCR rounds adapted from ARM-PCR protocols. TCRdb re-called the multiplex PCR reads with MiXCR, one entry per CDR3 protein. This sample has approximately 90,000 distinct CDR3 sequences, with around three quarters found just once. Sequencing was carried out using distant non-tumor lung tissue. Receptors were obtained from a woman in her fifties or sixties with non-small cell lung cancer.

Points on this clonotype: Given the absence of the conserved phenylalanine or tryptophan at the CDR3 end, a read error is likely. The chain links TRBV4-1 to TRBJ1-1; no clear D. The CDR3 is 15 amino acids. The germline V gene encodes CDR1 MGHRA and CDR2 YSYEKL. The V end lost 3 bases, the J end lost 5 bases, and 16 bases lay between the germline ends. The CDR3 reads CASSHVDGWRTEAFI. In nucleotides, the CDR3 is TGCGCCAGCAGCCACGTAGACGGCTGGAGGACTGAAGCTTTCATT.

A word on this clonotype: No conserved phenylalanine or tryptophan ends this CDR3, so it is likely a read error. The chain combines TRBV11-2 with TRBJ1-5; D may be TRBD1 (6 bases). Germline CDR1 SGHAT, CDR2 FQNNGV. The CDR3 loop spans 15 amino acids. CDR3 in DNA: TGCGCCAGTAGCCTCTCCTACAGGGACAATCAGCCCCAGCATGTT. Protein sequence: CASSLSYRDNQPQHV.

This clonotype was observed at least ten times. V is TRBV12-3 or TRBV12-4 and J is TRBJ2-5; D perhaps matches TRBD1 (5 bases). The CDR3 sequence is 14 residues long. The V and J ends lost 3 bases and 1 base respectively, with 9 bases between them. The CDR3 DNA follows: TGTGCCAGCAGTTTCAGACAGTCCCAAGAGACCCAGTACTTC. It specifies CASSFRQSQETQYF.

Details on this clonotype: The conserved phenylalanine or tryptophan is not found at the CDR3 terminus, so this likely reflects a read error. The chain links TRBV7-9 to TRBJ2-7; D remains unclear. The V and J ends lost 3 bases and 0 bases respectively, with 6 bases between them. CDR3 size: 13 residues. Germline V gives CDR1 SEHNR, CDR2 FQNEAQ (reference sequence). This CDR3 is CASSFDGSYEQYL. Written as DNA, the CDR3 is TGTGCCAGCAGCTTTGACGGCTCCTACGAGCAGTACCTA.

V and J are TRBV6-2 or TRBV6-3 and TRBJ2-2; D is ambiguous. The CDR3 length is 14 residues. The germline V gene encodes CDR1 MNHEY and CDR2 SVGEGT. V was shortened by 6 bases and J by 4 bases, with 12 bases between the two germline ends. The DNA of the CDR3 is TGTGCCAGCAGGGCACCATCCCGCACCGGGGAGCTGTTTTTT. As protein: CASRAPSRTGELFF.

This clonotype has only one observation. No conserved phenylalanine or tryptophan is present at the end of the CDR3, so a read error is the likely explanation. The chain links TRBV14 to TRBJ1-3; the match to TRBD1 covers 7 bases. J was trimmed by 8 bases and V by 3 bases; bases with no gene match: 10. This CDR3 contains 15 residues. Germline-derived CDR1 and CDR2 are SGHDN and FVKESK. DNA of the CDR3: TGTGCCAGCAGCCAGGACAGGACAATGAGATACACCATATATCTT. This translates into CASSQDRTMRYTIYL.

This clonotype was detected many times. This sequence joins TRBV6-4 and TRBJ2-2; 9 positions match TRBD2. This CDR3 is built from 18 residues. The ends lost 3 bases at V and 3 bases at J; junction bases unmatched: 11. Germline V lookup: CDR1 MRHNA, CDR2 SNTAGT. CDR3 sequence reads: CASSDGSSGNIDTGELFF. As DNA, the CDR3 is TGTGCCAGCAGTGATGGGTCTAGCGGGAATATCGACACCGGGGAGCTGTTTTTT.

Remarks on this clonotype: No conserved phenylalanine or tryptophan is present at the end of the CDR3, so a read error is the likely explanation. Because the CDR3's place on the DNA is in doubt, the DNA is left out and the CDR3 is given as listed by TCRdb. This chain joins TRBV6-2 or TRBV6-3 and TRBJ2-2; TRBD1, the table's D call, lacks a check against the DNA. The CDR3 has 16 residues if both end residues are counted. CDR1 is MNHEY, CDR2 SVGEGT, per germline. CDR3 amino acids: CASSGLGHRLTGELFV.

This chain links TRBV4-1 with TRBJ2-3, with D uncertain. Trimming left V 8 bases short and J 2 bases short, with 14 bases between. CDR1 and CDR2 (germline): MGHRA, YSYEKL. The CDR3 has 14 amino acids. Here the CDR3 reads CASCLGITTDTQYF. CDR3 sequence (DNA): TGCGCCAGCTGCCTGGGGATCACCACAGATACGCAGTATTTT.